A selection of T cell receptor beta chains follows, all from one sample in a study of identical twins. TCRdb reprocessed the 5' RACE reads via MiXCR and lists one record per CDR3 protein. The data show approximately 690,000 distinct CDR3 sequences, 5.5% to 6.5% seen once. Source material: naive T cells sorted from blood. The receptors originated from a man in his late teens or twenties in good health. CDR3s include the opening cysteine and the closing phenylalanine or tryptophan. Each record gives: V gene, J gene, CDR3 protein.

>TRBV24-1|TRBJ1-2
CATSGGGRGGYTF
>TRBV21-1|TRBJ2-5
CASSKSTGRKETQYF
>TRBV20-1|TRBJ2-3
CSAPGGRRTDTQYF
>TRBV6-6|TRBJ1-2
CASRLEGSGYTF
>TRBV5-1|TRBJ2-1
CASSLGRGLSYNEQFF
>TRBV30|TRBJ2-1
CAWIGESSYNEQFF
>TRBV27|TRBJ2-3
CASSLRPSAAGVLTDTQYF
>TRBV5-1|TRBJ1-2
CASSLGGVNYGYTF
>TRBV7-8|TRBJ2-2
CASSALDRGTGELFF
>TRBV10-2|TRBJ1-2
CASSALPAQGDYGYTF
>TRBV20-1|TRBJ2-7
CSARGISPYEQYF
>TRBV20-1|TRBJ2-5
CSARDDRERDRETQYF
>TRBV7-9|TRBJ2-2
CASSPTQSGELFF
>TRBV12-3/TRBV12-4|TRBJ1-4
CASGTPNEKLFF
>TRBV20-1|TRBJ2-5
CSAQRTRQETQYF
>TRBV18|TRBJ2-7
CASSPQPDSREQYF
>TRBV9|TRBJ1-5
CASSVDGGQPQHF
>TRBV11-1|TRBJ2-1
CASMPDTDNEQFF
>TRBV9|TRBJ2-2
CASSLPGGGTGELFF
>TRBV4-1|TRBJ1-1
CASSRLQGGTEAFF
>TRBV29-1|TRBJ2-7
CRISAPDYLSYEQYF
>TRBV5-1|TRBJ2-6
CASSSGLAGGPSGANVLTF
>TRBV3-1|TRBJ2-3
CASSSRNSLAEFTDTQYF
>TRBV7-8|TRBJ1-1
CASSLVQRSNTEAFF
>TRBV7-9|TRBJ2-1
CASSFEAGAPAYNEQFF
>TRBV10-3|TRBJ2-1
CAIGVLATDEQFF
>TRBV5-1|TRBJ2-2
CASSFLAGDHSTGELFF
>TRBV7-2|TRBJ2-5
CASSGLAIRSETQYF
>TRBV2|TRBJ2-7
CASMNDQGLEQYF
>TRBV20-1|TRBJ2-5
CSASLDQETQYF
>TRBV11-2|TRBJ1-2
CASSLVPVYGYTF
>TRBV7-2|TRBJ2-2
CASSLAGGAFRELFF
>TRBV20-1|TRBJ2-5
CSASSGTLGETQYF
>TRBV4-1|TRBJ1-1
CASSQDAQMNTEAFF
>TRBV30|TRBJ2-2
CAWSLQGGYTGELFF
>TRBV6-2/TRBV6-3|TRBJ2-1
CASNSGTGFENEQFF
>TRBV7-6|TRBJ2-5
CASSLNTDPQETQYF
>TRBV11-2|TRBJ2-7
CASSFQTTEQYF
>TRBV7-6|TRBJ2-1
CASSLDWLADEQFF
>TRBV7-2|TRBJ1-5
CASSLGGQDGQPQHF
>TRBV7-9|TRBJ2-5
CASSAEQGQETQYF
>TRBV30|TRBJ2-5
CAWSVRLAGLQETQYF
>TRBV20-1|TRBJ2-3
CSARDSRVADTQYF
>TRBV28|TRBJ2-1
CASNFLDRDTEQFF
>TRBV24-1|TRBJ2-3
CATSDTSTTGGRPANTQYF
>TRBV27|TRBJ2-5
CASSLSGAQTQYF
>TRBV20-1|TRBJ2-7
CSARDRGRIYEQYF
>TRBV2|TRBJ2-5
CASDTGDDLEETQYF
>TRBV5-1|TRBJ2-1
CASTRELRGDEQFF
>TRBV4-2|TRBJ2-2
CASSQGQAPASRELFF
>TRBV5-5|TRBJ1-2
CASRRDQDYGYTF
>TRBV6-1|TRBJ2-5
CASSPGLNPGETQYF
>TRBV20-1|TRBJ1-3
CSAGPNTPGGNTIYF
>TRBV7-2|TRBJ1-1
CASSLVSSGLVPEAFF